These 11 T cell receptor beta chains came from one sample sequenced in a study of blood T cell repertoires in COVID-19. The table came from immunoSEQ multiplex PCR; TCRdb's copy has only in-frame clones and leaves some out. The data show approximately 180,000 clones, about 91% seen once. The sample was PBMCs or T cells enriched from blood (not recorded which). The source of these receptors is a woman between 35 and 50 years old with acute COVID-19.

The gene calls are TRBV2 and TRBJ2-5, with D possibly matching TRBD2 (6 bases). Germline CDR1 reads SNHLY; CDR2 reads FYNNEI. V lost 3 bases and J lost 2, with 16 bases in between. The CDR3 runs to 16 residues. Written as DNA, the CDR3 is TGTGCCAGCAGTGATTTTCGCGGGATACCGCAAGAGACCCAGTACTTC. Protein: CASSDFRGIPQETQYF.

The genes are TRBV3-1 (or the pseudogene TRBV3-2) and TRBJ1-5; tentative D call: TRBD1 (5 bases). Trimming left V 0 bases short and J 6 bases short, with 12 bases between. The CDR3 length is 15 residues. Per the germline V gene, CDR1 is LGHDT and CDR2 is YNNKEL (reference sequence). The CDR3 nucleotides are TGTGCCAGCAGCCAAGAGACGGGGGAGGGTCAGCCCCAGCATTTT. Translation: CASSQETGEGQPQHF.

The chain has TRBV7-6 and TRBJ2-3; perhaps TRBD2 as D (5 bases). The CDR3 runs to 14 residues. Looked up from germline, CDR1 is SGHVS and CDR2 is FNYEAQ. V was shortened by 5 bases and J by 1 base, with 10 bases between the two germline ends. CDR3 bases: TGTGCCAGCAGCATAGACGGGGGCACAGATACGCAGTATTTT. Its protein product is CASSIDGGTDTQYF.

The J gene is TRBJ2-3, the V gene TRBV4-1, with D possibly being TRBD1 (5 bases). The CDR3 covers 16 residues. Per the germline V gene, CDR1 is MGHRA and CDR2 is YSYEKL. Trimming took 1 base from V and 1 from J, leaving 12 bases between them. The CDR3 sequence is CASSQALRAGTDTQYF. Written as DNA, the CDR3 is TGCGCCAGCAGCCAAGCCCTCAGGGCTGGCACAGATACGCAGTATTTT.

V usage is TRBV6-2 or TRBV6-3 and J usage is TRBJ1-1; D remains unclear. The CDR3 has 13 residues. Germline V gene lookup returns CDR1 MNHEY and CDR2 SVGEGT. The germline V and J ends were trimmed by 5 bases and 1 base, with 8 bases remaining between them. CDR3: CASSLSENTEAFF. CDR3 in DNA: TGTGCCAGCAGTCTCTCAGAGAACACTGAAGCTTTCTTT.

The chain employs TRBV5-1 and TRBJ1-4; D possibly corresponds to TRBD1 (6 bases). Trimming cost V 3 bases and J 4 bases, with 10 bases left between them. The CDR3 runs 14 residues. Germline V gives CDR1 SGHRS, CDR2 YFSETQ. CDR3 coding DNA: TGCGCCAGCAGCTCGGACAGCCGTAATGAAAAACTGTTTTTT. This translates into CASSSDSRNEKLFF. Full variable domain (outside the CDR3, taken from reference TRBV5-1 and TRBJ1-4): KAGVTQTPRYLIKTRGQQVTLSCSPISGHRSVSWYQQTPGQGLQFLFEYFSETQRNKGNFPGRFSGRQFSNSRSEMNVSTLELGDSALYLCASSSDSRNEKLFFGSGTQLSVL.

The chain recombines TRBV5-5 with TRBJ2-7; a possible D gene is TRBD1 (5 bases). The CDR3 is made up of 14 amino acids. V was pared by 4 bases and J by 2 bases, with 13 bases between. Per germline, CDR1 SGHKS and CDR2 YYEKEE (reference sequence). DNA for the CDR3: TGTGCCAGCAGCCCTGAGGACAAGCCCTACGAGCAGTACTTC. Translation: CASSPEDKPYEQYF.

In DNA, the CDR3 is TGTGCCAGCAGCCAGGGACTAGCGGAGACCCAGTACTTC. Its protein is CASSQGLAETQYF. V is TRBV3-1 (or the pseudogene TRBV3-2) and J is TRBJ2-5; TRBD2 aligns across 10 bases. The germline gives CDR1 LGHDT, CDR2 YNNKEL (reference sequence). The CDR3 has 13 residues. The J segment lost 5 bases and the V segment lost 3 bases, leaving 0 bases of the junction unmatched.

The rearrangement uses TRBV5-4 and TRBJ2-7; TRBD2 agrees at 13 bases. CDR1 is SGHNT, CDR2 YYREEE, per germline (reference sequence). V shed 0 bases, J shed 3 bases, and the junction held 3 bases outside the gene matches. This CDR3 has 16 residues. The CDR3 nucleotides are TGTGCCAGCAGCTTGGCCCGGACTAGCGGGAGCTACGAGCAGTACTTC. Protein sequence: CASSLARTSGSYEQYF. The variable domain in full, completed from reference TRBV5-4 and TRBJ2-7, reads ETGVTQSPTHLIKTRGQQVTLRCSSQSGHNTVSWYQQALGQGPQFIFQYYREEENGRGNFPPRFSGLQFPNYSSELNVNALELDDSALYLCASSLARTSGSYEQYFGPGTRLTVT.

The chain links TRBV19 to TRBJ1-2, with 7 nucleotides matching TRBD1. The CDR3 is made up of 15 amino acids. Germline CDR1 reads LNHDA; CDR2 reads SQIVND (reference sequence). With 6 bases clipped from V and 4 bases from J, the junction kept 11 bases outside the gene matches. The CDR3 here is CASSLNRDRLYGYTF. CDR3 bases: TGTGCCAGTAGCTTAAACCGGGACAGACTCTATGGCTACACCTTC.

This chain uses TRBV6-1 with TRBJ1-3; the D is unclear. Germline-derived CDR1 and CDR2 are MNHNS and SASEGT. The CDR3 length is 15 residues. V was pared by 2 bases and J by 0 bases, with 8 bases between. CDR3 in DNA: TGTGCCAGCAGTGAATTTCCTGTCTCTGGAAACACCATATATTTT. Encoded protein: CASSEFPVSGNTIYF.